Sequencing of this T cell receptor beta chain was carried out in a study of shared clonotypes between healthy human individuals. General study points: The generation probabilities recorded for non-shared clonotypes fell below those of clonotypes shared by all four donors. Researchers found naive subsets generally carried larger estimated richness than memory subsets.

The table came from immunoSEQ multiplex PCR; TCRdb's copy has only in-frame clones and leaves some out. In the table there are about a million clones, approximately 80% of which are singletons. A word on this clone: Its specificity is unknown.

Splitting the CD4+ cells yielded a CD45RA+ naive subset and a CD45RA-negative memory subset. The TCR was taken from a man aged 18 to 30 in good health. Some clones in this sample may be carry-over from other donors' samples. The source material was memory CD4+ T cells from PBMCs. Sample subset: CD45RA-negative fraction.

The CDR3 is CASSFLAAWQYF. In DNA, the CDR3 is TGTGCCAGCAGCTTCTTGGCCGCGTGGCAGTACTTC. The chain uses TRBV7-2 and TRBJ2-7; D is undetermined. Trimming took off 3 bases at V and 9 bases at J, with 12 bases between the two ends. The V gene's germline CDR1 is SGHTA and CDR2 FQGNSA. The CDR3 sequence is 12 residues long.